These 11 T cell receptor beta chains originate from one sample sequenced in a study of blood T cell repertoires in COVID-19. Produced via immunoSEQ multiplex PCR; TCRdb's table is partial and in-frame only. The sample has about 190,000 clones, about 88% seen once. Sequenced input: peripheral blood. These receptors all come from a woman between 35 and 50 years old who had recovered from COVID-19.

The genes are TRBV6-5 and TRBJ1-1; 10 bases match TRBD1. The V gene's germline CDR1 is MNHEY and CDR2 SVGAGI. V lost 2 bases, J lost 4 bases, and 4 bases stayed unmatched. The CDR3 extends over 15 amino acids. Written as DNA, the CDR3 is TGTGCCAGCAGTTACGACAGGGGGCTGGGCACTGAAGCTTTCTTT. Its translation: CASSYDRGLGTEAFF.

This CDR3 reads CASSDSAETYNEQFF. The CDR3 nucleotides read TGTGCCAGCAGTGATTCAGCGGAGACCTACAATGAGCAGTTCTTC. The chain carries TRBV6-4 and TRBJ2-1, with D possibly being TRBD2 (5 bases). This CDR3 has 15 residues. The ends were cut back, 3 bases at V and 2 bases at J, with 11 bases in the middle. CDR1 is MRHNA and CDR2 is SNTAGT in the germline V gene.

CDR3: CASSPDGGTAGNTIYF. Here the CDR3 DNA reads TGCGCCAGCAGCCCGGATGGGGGGACTGCTGGAAACACCATATATTTT. The gene calls are TRBV5-1 and TRBJ1-3, with D perhaps TRBD1 (5 bases). V shed 4 bases and J shed 2 bases, with 16 bases lying between them. The CDR3 runs 16 residues. CDR1 and CDR2 (germline): SGHRS, YFSETQ. Variable domain in full (rest from reference TRBV5-1 and TRBJ1-3): KAGVTQTPRYLIKTRGQQVTLSCSPISGHRSVSWYQQTPGQGLQFLFEYFSETQRNKGNFPGRFSGRQFSNSRSEMNVSTLELGDSALYLCASSPDGGTAGNTIYFGEGSWLTVV.

This rearrangement joins TRBV5-5 to TRBJ2-7, with 9 positions matching TRBD1. The CDR3 runs 15 residues. J gave up 3 bases and V 4 bases, and 8 bases lay outside the gene matches. Germline V gene data show CDR1 as SGHKS and CDR2 as YYEKEE (reference sequence). For the CDR3, the DNA is TGTGCCAGCAGCCGTAGCACAGGGGGCATCTACGAGCAGTACTTC. Translated, it gives CASSRSTGGIYEQYF.

V and J are TRBV11-2 and TRBJ2-7; TRBD2 matches 7 bases. Germline V gene lookup returns CDR1 SGHAT and CDR2 FQNNGV. The CDR3 length is 17 residues. After removal of 5 bases from V and 0 bases from J, the junction contained 13 bases not matched to a gene. The CDR3 reads CASSTHLIGRLSYEQYF. The CDR3 DNA reads as TGTGCCAGCAGCACCCACCTAATCGGGAGGCTCTCCTACGAGCAGTACTTC.

The chain carries TRBV14 and TRBJ2-7; 11 nucleotides agree with TRBD1. The ends lost 0 bases at V and 6 bases at J; junction bases unmatched: 4. CDR1 and CDR2 from the germline V gene are SGHDN and FVKESK. This CDR3 has 15 amino acids. CDR3 bases: TGTGCCAGCAGCCAAGATTCAGGACAGGGGGCCGAGCAGTACTTC. This gives the protein CASSQDSGQGAEQYF.

This chain joins TRBV11-3 and TRBJ2-1, with TRBD2 matching over 8 bases. The germline V gene encodes CDR1 SGHNT and CDR2 YENEEA. The CDR3 contains 18 residues. Trimming removed 0 bases from V and 4 bases from J; junction bases left unmatched: 11. The CDR3 reads CASSLEGFTGGGYNEQFF. CDR3 sequence (DNA): TGTGCCAGCAGCTTAGAGGGATTTACGGGAGGGGGGTACAATGAGCAGTTCTTC. Variable domain in full (rest from reference TRBV11-3 and TRBJ2-1): EAGVVQSPRYKIIEKKQPVAFWCNPISGHNTLYWYLQNLGQGPELLIRYENEEAVDDSQLPKDRFSAERLKGVDSTLKIQPAELGDSAVYLCASSLEGFTGGGYNEQFFGPGTRLTVL.

Only one count was recorded for this clone. The chain combines TRBV19 with TRBJ2-1; 13 bases align to TRBD2. J gave up 7 bases and V 6 bases, and 3 bases lay outside the gene matches. Germline CDR1 LNHDA, CDR2 SQIVND (reference sequence). The CDR3 consists of 14 residues. In nucleotides, the CDR3 is TGTGCCAGTAGGGGACTAGCGGGACCGAATGAGCAGTTCTTC. Its translation is CASRGLAGPNEQFF.

CDR3 DNA sequence: TGTGCCAGCAGCTTGGCAGCGAGCACAGATACGCAGTATTTT. Residues: CASSLAASTDTQYF. The chain employs TRBV5-4 and TRBJ2-3; D remains unclear. The CDR3 totals 14 residues. V shed 0 bases and J shed 0 bases, with 5 bases lying between them. Germline loops: CDR1 SGHNT, CDR2 YYREEE (reference sequence).

The chain carries TRBV5-8 and TRBJ2-7; D is ambiguous. The germline V gene has CDR1 SGHTS and CDR2 YDEGEE. The CDR3 contains 12 residues. V was clipped by 4 bases and J by 8 bases, with 13 bases between them. The CDR3 DNA is TGTGCCAGCAGCACGACTGGCTGGAAGCAGTACTTC. Translation gives CASSTTGWKQYF.

This clone has a single count. This sequence joins TRBV6-5 and TRBJ2-7; TRBD1 aligns across 10 bases. The germline V gene encodes CDR1 MNHEY and CDR2 SVGAGI. This CDR3 has 14 amino acids. V lost 6 bases to trimming and J lost 6 bases; unmatched junction nucleotides: 8. CDR3 residues: CASRTGTGAFEQYF. Here the CDR3 DNA reads TGTGCCAGCAGAACCGGGACAGGGGCATTCGAGCAGTACTTC.